This T cell receptor beta chain stems from a study of cytomegalovirus exposure and HLA in healthy donors. Study-level points and caveats: Testing in vitro showed a few CMV-associated chains specific for CMV antigens. In a later analysis, compared with equally common non-associated chains, HLA-associated beta chains were more expanded.

Germline CDR1 reads SGHKS; CDR2 reads YYEKEE (reference sequence). The CDR3 runs to 14 residues. The V and J ends lost 5 bases and 7 bases respectively, with 19 bases between them. The primer mix had 60 Vbeta and 13 Jbeta primers. Using immunoSEQ multiplex PCR, the repertoire was profiled, and TCRdb retains in-frame clones only, with some absent. The sample lists over 120,000 clones; 75% to 80% were seen once. Donors showed nominal health when sampled, although they likely had unrecorded immune exposures. Note on this clone: Its antigen is unidentified.

What was sequenced was PBMCs. The gene calls are TRBV5-5 and TRBJ2-7, with D tentatively TRBD2 (7 bases). This TCR came from a male donor in good health and CMV-seronegative. This CDR3 is CASSPLGGGREQYF. CDR3 coding DNA: TGTGCCAGCAGTCCCCTAGGGGGGGGCAGGGAGCAGTACTTC.